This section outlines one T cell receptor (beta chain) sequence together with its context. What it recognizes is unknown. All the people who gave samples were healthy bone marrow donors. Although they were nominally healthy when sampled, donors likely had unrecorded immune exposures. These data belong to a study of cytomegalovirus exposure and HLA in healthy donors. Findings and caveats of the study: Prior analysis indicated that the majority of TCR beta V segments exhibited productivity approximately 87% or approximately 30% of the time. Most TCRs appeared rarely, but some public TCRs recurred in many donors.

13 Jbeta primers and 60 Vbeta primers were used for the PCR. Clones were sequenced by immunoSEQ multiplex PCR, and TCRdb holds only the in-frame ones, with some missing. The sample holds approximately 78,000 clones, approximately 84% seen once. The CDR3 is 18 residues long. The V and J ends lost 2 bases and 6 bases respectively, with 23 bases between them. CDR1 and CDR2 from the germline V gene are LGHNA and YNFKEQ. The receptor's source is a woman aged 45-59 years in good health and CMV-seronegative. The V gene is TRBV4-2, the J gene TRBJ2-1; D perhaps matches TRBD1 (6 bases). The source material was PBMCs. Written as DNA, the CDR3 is TGTGCCAGCAGCCAAAAGATTGATTACAGGGAGTTTGTCAATGAGCAGTTCTTC. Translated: CASSQKIDYREFVNEQFF.